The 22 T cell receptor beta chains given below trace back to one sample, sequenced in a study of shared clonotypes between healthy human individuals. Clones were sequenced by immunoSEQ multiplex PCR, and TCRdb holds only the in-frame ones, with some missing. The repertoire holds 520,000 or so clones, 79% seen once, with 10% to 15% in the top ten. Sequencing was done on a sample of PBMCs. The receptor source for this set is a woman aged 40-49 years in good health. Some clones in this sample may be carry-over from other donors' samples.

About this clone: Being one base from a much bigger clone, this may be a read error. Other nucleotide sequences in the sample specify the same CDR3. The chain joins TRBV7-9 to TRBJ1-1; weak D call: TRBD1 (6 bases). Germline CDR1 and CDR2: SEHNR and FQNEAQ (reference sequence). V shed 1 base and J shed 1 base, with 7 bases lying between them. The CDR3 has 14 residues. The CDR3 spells CASSLVGGNTEAFF. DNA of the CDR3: TGTGCCAGCAGCTTAGTAGGGGGGAACACTGAAGCTTTCTTT.

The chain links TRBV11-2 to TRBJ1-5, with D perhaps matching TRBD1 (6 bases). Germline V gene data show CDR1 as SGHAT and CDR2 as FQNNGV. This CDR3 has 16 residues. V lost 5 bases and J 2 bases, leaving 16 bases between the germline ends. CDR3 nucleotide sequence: TGTGCCAGCAGCGTACGGGGGCCTAGTGGCAATCAGCCCCAGCATTTT. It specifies CASSVRGPSGNQPQHF. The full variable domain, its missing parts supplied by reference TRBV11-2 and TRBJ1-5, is EAGVAQSPRYKIIEKRQSVAFWCNPISGHATLYWYQQILGQGPKLLIQFQNNGVVDDSQLPKDRFSAERLKGVDSTLKIQPAKLEDSAVYLCASSVRGPSGNQPQHFGDGTRLSIL.

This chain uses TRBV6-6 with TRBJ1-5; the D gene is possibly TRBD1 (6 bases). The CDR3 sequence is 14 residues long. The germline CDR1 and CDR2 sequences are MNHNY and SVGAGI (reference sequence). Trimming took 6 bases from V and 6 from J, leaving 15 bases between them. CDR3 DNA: TGTGCCAGCAGAGATTTTCCGGGGGCTCAGCCCCAGCATTTT. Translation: CASRDFPGAQPQHF.

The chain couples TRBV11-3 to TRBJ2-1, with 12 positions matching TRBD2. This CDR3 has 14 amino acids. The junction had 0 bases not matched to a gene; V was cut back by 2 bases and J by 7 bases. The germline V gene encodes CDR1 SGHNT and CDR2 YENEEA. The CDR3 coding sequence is TGTGCCAGCAGCTTACTAGCGGGAGGGAATGAGCAGTTCTTC. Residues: CASSLLAGGNEQFF.

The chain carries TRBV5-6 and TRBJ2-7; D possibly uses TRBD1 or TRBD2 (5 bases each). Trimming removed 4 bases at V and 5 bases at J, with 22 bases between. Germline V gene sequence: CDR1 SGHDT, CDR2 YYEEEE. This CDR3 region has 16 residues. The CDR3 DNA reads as TGTGCCAGCAGCCCGGTGAGTGGGGGACGGGTCGACGAGCAGTACTTC. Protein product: CASSPVSGGRVDEQYF.

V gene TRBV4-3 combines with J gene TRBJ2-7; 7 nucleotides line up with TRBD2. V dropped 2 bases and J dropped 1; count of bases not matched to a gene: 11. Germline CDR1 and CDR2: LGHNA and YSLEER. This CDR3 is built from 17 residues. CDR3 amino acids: CASSQFIRLAESYEQYF. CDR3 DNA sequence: TGCGCCAGCAGCCAATTTATTAGACTAGCAGAGTCCTACGAGCAGTACTTC.

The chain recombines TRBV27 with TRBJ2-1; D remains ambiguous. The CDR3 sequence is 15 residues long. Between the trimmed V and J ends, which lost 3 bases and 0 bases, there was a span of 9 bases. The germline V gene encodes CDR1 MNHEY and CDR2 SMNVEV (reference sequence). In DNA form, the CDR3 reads TGTGCCAGCAGTTTGCGGCCTATCTCCTACAATGAGCAGTTCTTC. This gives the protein CASSLRPISYNEQFF.

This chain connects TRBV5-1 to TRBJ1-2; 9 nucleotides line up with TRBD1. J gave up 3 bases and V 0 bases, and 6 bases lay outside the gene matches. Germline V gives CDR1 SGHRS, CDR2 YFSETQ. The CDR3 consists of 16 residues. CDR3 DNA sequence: TGCGCCAGCAGCTTGGGAAGGGACAGGGTGGACTATGGCTACACCTTC. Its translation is CASSLGRDRVDYGYTF.

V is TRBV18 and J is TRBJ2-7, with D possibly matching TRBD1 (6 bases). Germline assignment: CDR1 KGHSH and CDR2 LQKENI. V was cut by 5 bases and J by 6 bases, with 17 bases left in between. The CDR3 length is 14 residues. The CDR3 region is CASSSNRETGEQYF. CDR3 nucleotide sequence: TGTGCCAGCTCATCGAACAGGGAGACGGGCGAGCAGTACTTC. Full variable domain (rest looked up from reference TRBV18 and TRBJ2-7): NAGVMQNPRHLVRRRGQEARLRCSPMKGHSHVYWYRQLPEEGLKFMVYLQKENIIDESGMPKERFSAEFPKEGPSILRIQQVVRGDSAAYFCASSSNRETGEQYFGPGTRLTVT.

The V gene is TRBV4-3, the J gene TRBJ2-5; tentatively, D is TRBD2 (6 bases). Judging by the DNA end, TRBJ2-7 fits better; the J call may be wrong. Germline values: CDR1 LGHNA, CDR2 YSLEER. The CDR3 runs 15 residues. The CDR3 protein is CASSQDPGDLSEQYF. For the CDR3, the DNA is TGCGCCAGCAGCCAAGATCCGGGGGACCTAAGCGAGCAGTACTTC.

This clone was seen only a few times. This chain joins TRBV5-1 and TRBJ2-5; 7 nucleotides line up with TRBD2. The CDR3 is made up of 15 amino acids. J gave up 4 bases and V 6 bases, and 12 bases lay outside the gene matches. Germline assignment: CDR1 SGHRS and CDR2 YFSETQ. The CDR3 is CASTNQRGLGETQYF. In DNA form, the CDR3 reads TGCGCCAGCACCAACCAGCGGGGCCTGGGAGAGACCCAGTACTTC.

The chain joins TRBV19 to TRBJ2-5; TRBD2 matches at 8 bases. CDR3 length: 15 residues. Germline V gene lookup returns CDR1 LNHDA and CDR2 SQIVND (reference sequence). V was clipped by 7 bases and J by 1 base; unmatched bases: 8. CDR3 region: CASTLTSVGQETQYF. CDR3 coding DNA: TGTGCCAGTACCTTGACTAGCGTCGGCCAAGAGACCCAGTACTTC. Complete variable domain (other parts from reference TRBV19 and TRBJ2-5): DGGITQSPKYLFRKEGQNVTLSCEQNLNHDAMYWYRQDPGQGLRLIYYSQIVNDFQKGDIAEGYSVSREKKESFPLTVTSAQKNPTAFYLCASTLTSVGQETQYFGPGTRLLVL.

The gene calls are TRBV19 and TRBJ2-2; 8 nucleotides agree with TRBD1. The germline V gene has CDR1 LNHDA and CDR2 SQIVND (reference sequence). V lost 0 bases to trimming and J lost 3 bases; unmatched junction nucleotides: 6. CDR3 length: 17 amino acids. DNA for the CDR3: TGTGCCAGTAGTATAGATAGGGGACAGGTTTACACCGGGGAGCTGTTTTTT. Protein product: CASSIDRGQVYTGELFF.

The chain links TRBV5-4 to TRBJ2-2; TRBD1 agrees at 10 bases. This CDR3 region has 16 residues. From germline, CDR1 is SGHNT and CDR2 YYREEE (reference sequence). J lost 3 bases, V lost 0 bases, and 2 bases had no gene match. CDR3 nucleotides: TGTGCCAGCAGCTTGGGTGGGACAGGGGACACCGGGGAGCTGTTTTTT. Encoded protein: CASSLGGTGDTGELFF.

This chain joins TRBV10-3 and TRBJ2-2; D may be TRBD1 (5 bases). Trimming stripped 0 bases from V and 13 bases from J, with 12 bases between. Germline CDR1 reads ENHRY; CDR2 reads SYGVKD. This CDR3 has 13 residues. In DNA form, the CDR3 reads TGTGCCATCAGTGAGTCGCGGCAGGGTGGGCTGTTTTTT. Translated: CAISESRQGGLFF.

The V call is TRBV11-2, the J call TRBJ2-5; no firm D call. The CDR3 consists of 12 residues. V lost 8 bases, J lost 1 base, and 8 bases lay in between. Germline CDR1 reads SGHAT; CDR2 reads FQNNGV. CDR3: CASSRVQETQYF. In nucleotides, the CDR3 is TGTGCCAGCTCCCGGGTCCAAGAGACCCAGTACTTC.

CDR3 sequence: CAIARDLPSGYTF. The CDR3 nucleotides are TGCGCCATTGCGAGGGATCTACCTAGTGGCTACACCTTC. The chain has TRBV10-2 and TRBJ1-2; D uncertain. The V gene lost 10 bases and the J gene lost 7 bases, with 19 bases spanning the gap. Germline values: CDR1 WSHSY, CDR2 SAAADI. CDR3 size: 13 residues.

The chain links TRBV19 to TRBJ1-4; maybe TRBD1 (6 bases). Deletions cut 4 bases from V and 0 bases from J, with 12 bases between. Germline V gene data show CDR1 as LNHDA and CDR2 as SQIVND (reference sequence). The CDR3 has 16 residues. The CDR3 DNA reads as TGTGCCAGTAGTAGAGGGACAAGCGCAACTAATGAAAAACTGTTTTTT. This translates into CASSRGTSATNEKLFF.

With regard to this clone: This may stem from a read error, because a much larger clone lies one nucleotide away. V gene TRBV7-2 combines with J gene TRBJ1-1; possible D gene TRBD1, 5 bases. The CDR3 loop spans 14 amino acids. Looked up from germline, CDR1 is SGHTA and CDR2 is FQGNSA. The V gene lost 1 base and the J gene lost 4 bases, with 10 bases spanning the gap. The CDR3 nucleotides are TGTGCCAGCAGCTTAGTGGGGCAGGGCACTGAAGCTTTCTTT. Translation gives CASSLVGQGTEAFF.

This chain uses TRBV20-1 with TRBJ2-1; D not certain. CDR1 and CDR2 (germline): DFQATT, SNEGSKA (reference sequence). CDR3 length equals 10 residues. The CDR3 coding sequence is TGCAGCCCCTGGGCAAATGAGCAGTTCTTC. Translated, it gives CSPWANEQFF.

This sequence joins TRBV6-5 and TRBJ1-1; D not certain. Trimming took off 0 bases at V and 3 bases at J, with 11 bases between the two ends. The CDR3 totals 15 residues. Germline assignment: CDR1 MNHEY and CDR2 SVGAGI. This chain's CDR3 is CASSYSPREDTEAFF. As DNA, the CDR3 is TGTGCCAGCAGTTACTCCCCTCGGGAGGACACTGAAGCTTTCTTT.

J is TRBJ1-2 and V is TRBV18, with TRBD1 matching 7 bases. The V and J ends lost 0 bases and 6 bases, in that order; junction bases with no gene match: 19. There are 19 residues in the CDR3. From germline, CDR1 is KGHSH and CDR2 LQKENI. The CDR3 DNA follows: TGTGCCAGCTCACCACCAACTACCTGGGTTGGACAGGTTGGGGATGGCTACACCTTC. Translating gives CASSPPTTWVGQVGDGYTF.